One sample yielded the 10 T cell receptor beta chains listed below, sequenced in a study of blood T cell repertoires in COVID-19. Clones were sequenced by immunoSEQ multiplex PCR, and TCRdb holds only the in-frame ones, with some missing. The sample has about 250,000 clones, 88% seen once; the top ten hold around 2.2%. Source material: peripheral blood. The receptors shown here come from a woman aged 40-49 years who had recovered from COVID-19.

The rearrangement links TRBV2 to TRBJ2-6; 8 nucleotides align to TRBD1. The CDR3 covers 17 residues. V lost 7 bases to trimming and J lost 1 base; unmatched junction nucleotides: 9. The germline gives CDR1 SNHLY, CDR2 FYNNEI. The CDR3 here is CASTKLDRASGANVLTF. In DNA, the CDR3 is TGTGCCAGCACCAAACTGGACAGGGCGTCTGGGGCCAACGTCCTGACTTTC.

V gene TRBV5-4 combines with J gene TRBJ2-1; D call uncertain. The CDR3 covers 12 residues. Trimming stripped 4 bases from V and 8 bases from J, with 10 bases between. Germline V CDR1 and CDR2: SGHNT, YYREEE (reference sequence). CDR3 DNA sequence: TGTGCCAGCAGCCCGGGTATTCATGAGCAGTTCTTC. Encoded protein: CASSPGIHEQFF.

This rearrangement joins TRBV4-3 to TRBJ2-7, with D perhaps matching TRBD2 (5 bases). Deletions cut 0 bases from V and 10 bases from J, with 16 bases between. CDR1 LGHNA and CDR2 YSLEER come from the germline V gene. The CDR3 sequence is 14 residues long. The CDR3 loop is CASSQDRVVGGQYF. The CDR3 nucleotides are TGCGCCAGCAGCCAAGATCGAGTGGTCGGAGGACAGTACTTC.

CDR3 protein: CASSLDRAEQYF. The CDR3 nucleotides are TGTGCCAGCAGCCTGGACAGGGCCGAGCAGTACTTC. The chain carries TRBV11-2 and TRBJ2-7, with 8 bases that match TRBD1. There are 12 residues in the CDR3. The germline CDR1 and CDR2 sequences are SGHAT and FQNNGV. Trimming at V came to 5 bases and at J to 6 bases, leaving 3 bases not matched to a gene. The full variable domain, completed using reference TRBV11-2 and TRBJ2-7, is EAGVAQSPRYKIIEKRQSVAFWCNPISGHATLYWYQQILGQGPKLLIQFQNNGVVDDSQLPKDRFSAERLKGVDSTLKIQPAKLEDSAVYLCASSLDRAEQYFGPGTRLTVT.

V gene TRBV5-1 combines with J gene TRBJ2-6, with TRBD2 as a possible D gene (5 bases). V lost 4 bases, J lost 2 bases, and 7 bases lay in between. This CDR3 contains 14 residues. Germline loops: CDR1 SGHRS, CDR2 YFSETQ. The CDR3 reads CASSLTTGANVLTF. The CDR3 DNA reads TGCGCCAGCAGCCTGACTACTGGGGCCAACGTCCTGACTTTC.

The rearrangement links TRBV3-1 (or the pseudogene TRBV3-2) to TRBJ2-3, with TRBD1 matching 7 bases. There are 14 residues in the CDR3. J lost 10 bases, V lost 0 bases, and 7 bases had no gene match. Germline lookup yields CDR1 LGHDT and CDR2 YNNKEL (reference sequence). The CDR3 DNA reads TGTGCCAGCAGCCAAGATCCCGGGACAGACCCGCAGTATTTT. This sequence encodes CASSQDPGTDPQYF.

CDR3 DNA: TGTGCCAGCAGCCAAGTAGTGCCTAGCGGTGATCAAGCCAAAAACATTCAGTACTTC. This codes for CASSQVVPSGDQAKNIQYF. The V gene is TRBV16, the J gene TRBJ2-4; TRBD2 matches at 7 bases. Looked up from germline, CDR1 is KGHSY and CDR2 is FQNENV. V was pared by 2 bases and J by 0 bases, with 13 bases of the junction left unmatched. The CDR3 has 19 residues.

The V and J genes are TRBV4-1 and TRBJ2-7; tentative D call: TRBD1 (5 bases). Germline lookup yields CDR1 MGHRA and CDR2 YSYEKL. The CDR3 is 15 amino acids. Between the trimmed V and J ends, which lost 0 bases and 2 bases, there was a span of 11 bases. CDR3 region: CASSQEGPGTYEQYF. The DNA of the CDR3 is TGCGCCAGCAGCCAAGAGGGGCCGGGTACCTACGAGCAGTACTTC.

V gene TRBV29-1 combines with J gene TRBJ2-2; possibly TRBD1 for D (6 bases). Trimming cost V 6 bases and J 0 bases, with 14 bases left between them. Germline V gene lookup returns CDR1 SQVTM and CDR2 ANQGSEA. There are 15 residues in the CDR3. This CDR3 reads CSVLNRETNTGELFF. As DNA, the CDR3 is TGCAGCGTGCTTAACAGGGAAACGAACACCGGGGAGCTGTTTTTT.

This rearrangement joins TRBV27 to TRBJ1-1; 7 positions match TRBD1. The CDR3 contains 16 residues. Trimming cost V 1 base and J 5 bases; bases outside gene matches: 10. Germline values: CDR1 MNHEY, CDR2 SMNVEV (reference sequence). CDR3 in amino acids: CASSLWGAGGFTEAFF. In DNA, the CDR3 is TGTGCCAGCAGTTTATGGGGGGCAGGGGGTTTTACTGAAGCTTTCTTT.